Listed below are T cell receptor beta chains from one sample, sequenced in a study of shared clonotypes between healthy human individuals. This table comes from immunoSEQ multiplex PCR, and its TCRdb copy is limited to in-frame clones, with some not included. In the table there are approximately 320,000 clones, approximately 74% of which are singletons. The sequenced sample was memory CD4+ T cells sorted from blood. All receptors derive from a man aged 25 to 40 in good health. Each CDR3 is given with its conserved first and last residue. Fields, in order: D gene, V gene, clone size, J gene, CDR3 DNA, CDR3 protein. The D gene is left open where the match is weak. Clone size is not always given. Where it is, it says once, few, many or a class for expanded clones.

TRBD1,TRBV10-3,NA,TRBJ1-5,TGTGCCAGCGCAGGGGGCGGCAATCAGCCCCAGCATTTT,CASAGGGNQPQHF
NA,TRBV15,NA,TRBJ2-7,TGTGCCACCAGCAGAGGTGGAGCGGAGAGCTCCTACGAGCAGTACTTC,CATSRGGAESSYEQYF
TRBD2,TRBV28,many,TRBJ2-3,TGTGCTACCAGGGCGGGGGTAGATACGCAGTATTTT,CATRAGVDTQYF
NA,TRBV28,NA,TRBJ2-5,TGTGCCAGCAGCTCCTCAGGAGAGACCCAGTACTTC,CASSSSGETQYF
TRBD1,TRBV5-6,NA,TRBJ1-1,TGTGCCAGCAGCTCCGACAGGGGACACAAGCCTGAAGCTTTCTTT,CASSSDRGHKPEAFF
NA,TRBV5-1,few,TRBJ2-7,TGCGCCAGCAGCTCGGGACGTATAGCCTACGAGCAGTACTTC,CASSSGRIAYEQYF
NA,TRBV27,NA,TRBJ2-3,TGTGCCAGCAGTTTGGAACGGAGACAGTTACTATCTAGCACAGATACGCAGTATTTT,CASSLERRQLLSSTDTQYF
NA,TRBV7-2,NA,TRBJ2-1,TGTGCCAGCAGCTTAGATTGGGGCAATGAGCAGTTCTTC,CASSLDWGNEQFF
NA,TRBV2,NA,TRBJ1-1,TGTGCCAGCAGGAGGGACGGATCGAACACTGAAGCTTTCTTT,CASRRDGSNTEAFF
TRBD2,TRBV30,NA,TRBJ2-1,TGTGCCTGGACTCGGAGCGGGAGTGGGAATGAGCAGTTCTTC,CAWTRSGSGNEQFF
NA,TRBV28,NA,TRBJ1-1,TGTGCCAGCGTCCCGGGACAACTGAACACTGAAGCTTTCTTT,CASVPGQLNTEAFF
TRBD1,TRBV7-9,once,TRBJ2-7,TGTGCCAGCAGCCTCGACAGGGGCGATATCTACGAGCAGTACTTC,CASSLDRGDIYEQYF
TRBD2,TRBV11-2,NA,TRBJ2-1,TGTGCCAGCAGCCCTCTAGCGGGAACATACAATGAGCAGTTCTTC,CASSPLAGTYNEQFF
NA,TRBV10-3,NA,TRBJ2-1,TGTGCCATCAGTGAGGAGGTGGCGCGTAATGAGCAGTTCTTC,CAISEEVARNEQFF
NA,TRBV5-1,NA,TRBJ2-1,TGCGCCAGCAGCTTAATAGCGGTCGATGAGCAGTTCTTC,CASSLIAVDEQFF
NA,TRBV29-1,few,TRBJ1-2,TGCAGCGTTGGGGGTGGCTACACCTTC,CSVGGGYTF
NA,TRBV7-9,NA,TRBJ2-5,TGTGCCAGCAGCTTAGCGAGAGGTCAAACGGAGACCCAGTACTTC,CASSLARGQTETQYF
NA,TRBV6-1,NA,TRBJ2-1,TGTGCCAGCAGTGACAGACCGGACAGACGGAACAATGAGCAGTTCTTC,CASSDRPDRRNNEQFF
TRBD2,TRBV30,NA,TRBJ2-7,TGTGCCTGGAAGATAGCGGGAGCGTACGAGCAGTACTTC,CAWKIAGAYEQYF
TRBD1,TRBV27,NA,TRBJ2-3,TGTGCCAGCAAATTATCCGGGACAGGGGTACCAGATACGCAGTATTTT,CASKLSGTGVPDTQYF
NA,TRBV4-1,few,TRBJ2-1,TGCGCCAGCAGCCAAGAGGCGGCTCGCTACAATGAGCAGTTCTTC,CASSQEAARYNEQFF
TRBD1,TRBV11-2,NA,TRBJ1-2,TGTGCCAGCAGCTTAGGACAGGGGCAGGGATATGGCTACACCTTC,CASSLGQGQGYGYTF
NA,TRBV6-1,once,TRBJ1-5,TGTGCCAGCAGTGAAGGAATGGTACGCAATCAGCCCCAGCATTTT,CASSEGMVRNQPQHF
TRBD2,TRBV25-1,NA,TRBJ2-3,TGTGCCAGCTCGGGACTAGCGGGCATCACAGATACGCAGTATTTT,CASSGLAGITDTQYF
NA,TRBV7-2,NA,TRBJ1-5,TGTGCCAGCAGCTTAGTAAAGGGGGGCAATCAGCCCCAGCATTTT,CASSLVKGGNQPQHF
NA,TRBV28,NA,TRBJ2-6,TGTGCCAGCACTGGGGCTGGGGCCAACGTCCTGACTTTC,CASTGAGANVLTF
TRBD1,TRBV6-5,NA,TRBJ2-1,TGTGCCAGCAGTTGGCGACAGGGGGCGTATGAGCAGTTCTTC,CASSWRQGAYEQFF
TRBD2,TRBV11-2,NA,TRBJ2-7,TGTGCCAGCAGCCGGACTAGCGGGAGTTTCGAGCAGTACTTC,CASSRTSGSFEQYF